This TCR beta chain is drawn from a study of T cell responses to AZD1222 COVID-19 vaccine. Overall study results and limits: Possibly, clonal diversity was underestimated; donors were largely white British and included more females.

On this clone itself: No antigen is known for it.

TCRdb's copy holds only in-frame clones and misses some; the assay was immunoSEQ multiplex PCR. The sample lists over 85,000 clones; approximately 94% were seen once. The sequenced sample was peripheral blood, obtained 28 days after the second AZD1222 dose. This clonotype was obtained from an adult who received the AZD1222 COVID-19 vaccine.

This CDR3 reads CASTLGANVLTF. The CDR3 DNA reads as TGTGCCAGCACCCTAGGGGCCAACGTCCTGACTTTC. The chain carries TRBV2 and TRBJ2-6; D gene ambiguous. Trimming stripped 7 bases from V and 4 bases from J, with 5 bases between. Germline assignment: CDR1 SNHLY and CDR2 FYNNEI. The CDR3 consists of 12 residues.